One and the same sample provided the 32 T cell receptor beta chains below, sequenced in a study of T cell responses to AZD1222 COVID-19 vaccine. Measured with immunoSEQ multiplex PCR; TCRdb has only the in-frame clones, and not every one. The repertoire holds 40,000 to 55,000 clones, with 80% to 90% as singletons. The sample here was peripheral blood, taken 28 days after the second AZD1222 dose. The source of these receptors is an adult who received the AZD1222 COVID-19 vaccine.

This clone was seen a single time. The V and J genes are TRBV9 and TRBJ1-2; TRBD1 might be the D (6 bases). Looked up from germline, CDR1 is SGDLS and CDR2 is YYNGEE. This CDR3 region has 17 residues. The V end lost 0 bases, the J end lost 6 bases, and 21 bases lay between the germline ends. CDR3 DNA sequence: TGTGCCAGCAGCGTAGACTGGGTCGGGGACACACTCAATGGCTACACCTTC. This codes for CASSVDWVGDTLNGYTF.

The chain is built from TRBV6-5 and TRBJ1-5; 7 nucleotides agree with TRBD1. The trim removed 5 bases at V and 7 bases at J, leaving 11 bases unmatched. The CDR3 extends over 15 amino acids. CDR1 is MNHEY and CDR2 is SVGAGI in the germline V gene. The CDR3 region is CASSQGQLLGQPQHF. In DNA form, the CDR3 reads TGTGCCAGCAGTCAGGGACAGCTCTTAGGGCAGCCCCAGCATTTT.

The chain is built from TRBV29-1 and TRBJ1-1; TRBD1 might be the D (5 bases). V lost 2 bases to trimming and J lost 4 bases, with 20 bases between them. The V gene's germline CDR1 is SQVTM and CDR2 ANQGSEA. This CDR3 region has 16 residues. CDR3 DNA sequence: TGCAGCGTTGAACGCGCAGGGAGAAGAAGGGTCACTGAAGCTTTCTTT. Residues: CSVERAGRRRVTEAFF. The full variable domain, with the rest looked up from reference TRBV29-1 and TRBJ1-1, is SAVISQKPSRDICQRGTSLTIQCQVDSQVTMMFWYRQQPGQSLTLIATANQGSEATYESGFVIDKFPISRPNLTFSTLTVSNMSPEDSSIYLCSVERAGRRRVTEAFFGQGTRLTVV.

The chain uses TRBV28 and TRBJ2-7; D uncertain. Per germline, CDR1 MDHEN and CDR2 SYDVKM. CDR3 length: 16 amino acids. The V end lost 3 bases, the J end lost 0 bases, and 15 bases lay between the germline ends. The CDR3 loop is CASSFLYRSSSYEQYF. CDR3 nucleotide sequence: TGTGCCAGCAGTTTTTTGTACCGAAGTAGCTCCTACGAGCAGTACTTC.

The chain combines TRBV30 with TRBJ1-1, with D uncertain. The germline V gene has CDR1 GTSNPN and CDR2 SVGIG (reference sequence). The CDR3 loop spans 13 amino acids. Trimming removed 1 base from V and 3 bases from J, with 9 bases in between. CDR3 loop: CAWSAERDTEAFF. The CDR3 nucleotides are TGTGCCTGGAGTGCAGAAAGGGACACTGAAGCTTTCTTT.

V and J are TRBV7-2 and TRBJ2-7, with a tentative D call TRBD2 (6 bases). The germline V and J ends were trimmed by 5 bases and 2 bases, with 13 bases remaining between them. Germline loops: CDR1 SGHTA, CDR2 FQGNSA. The CDR3 has 14 amino acids. CDR3 coding DNA: TGTGCCAGCAGCATTCCCAGACTAGCCTACGAGCAGTACTTC. Translating it yields CASSIPRLAYEQYF.

The chain's CDR3 is CASSYGGARPDTQYF. The CDR3 DNA sequence: TGTGCCAGCAGTTACGGCGGGGCCCGCCCAGATACGCAGTATTTT. V gene TRBV6-5 combines with J gene TRBJ2-3; D is perhaps TRBD2 (6 bases). Trimming took 2 bases from V and 4 from J, leaving 13 bases between them. CDR3 length: 15 residues. Germline CDR1 reads MNHEY; CDR2 reads SVGAGI.

V usage is TRBV7-9 and J usage is TRBJ2-2, with 14 bases lining up with TRBD2. V was clipped by 6 bases and J by 2 bases; unmatched bases: 5. Per the germline V gene, CDR1 is SEHNR and CDR2 is FQNEAQ (reference sequence). This CDR3 has 17 amino acids. CDR3 amino acids: CASRPGLAGGNTGELFF. Here the CDR3 DNA reads TGTGCCAGCAGGCCAGGACTAGCGGGAGGTAACACCGGGGAGCTGTTTTTT.

The rearrangement links TRBV7-2 to TRBJ1-2; D is uncertain. Germline V CDR1 and CDR2: SGHTA, FQGNSA. The CDR3 length is 13 residues. Deletions cut 1 base from V and 2 bases from J, with 5 bases between. The CDR3, as DNA: TGTGCCAGCAGCTTAGAGGTCAACTATGGCTACACCTTC. The encoded protein is CASSLEVNYGYTF.

The rearrangement links TRBV24-1 to TRBJ2-3, with D hard to call. CDR1 and CDR2 (germline): KGHDR, SFDVKD. The CDR3 has 15 amino acids. V was clipped by 1 base and J by 0 bases, with 7 bases between them. CDR3: CATSDFRDSTDTQYF. The CDR3 nucleotides are TGTGCCACCAGTGATTTTCGCGACAGCACAGATACGCAGTATTTT.

The chain combines TRBV7-8 with TRBJ2-1; 7 bases are shared with TRBD2. Germline CDR1 is SGHVS and CDR2 is FQNEAQ. This CDR3 has 19 amino acids. V lost 1 base, J lost 0 bases, and 12 bases stayed unmatched. The CDR3 sequence: CASSLGFGSRGYSYNEQFF. The DNA for the CDR3 is TGTGCCAGCAGCTTAGGTTTCGGGTCGCGGGGGTACTCCTACAATGAGCAGTTCTTC.

The chain combines TRBV19 with TRBJ1-3, with D tentatively TRBD1 (5 bases). From germline, CDR1 is LNHDA and CDR2 SQIVND (reference sequence). The CDR3 contains 16 residues. The V and J ends lost 4 bases and 3 bases respectively, with 16 bases between them. In nucleotides, the CDR3 is TGTGCCAGTAGTACCCCCCGGAGGGGACGTGGAAACACCATATATTTT. Protein sequence: CASSTPRRGRGNTIYF.

The chain combines TRBV14 with TRBJ2-5, with D possibly being TRBD1 (6 bases). Germline assignment: CDR1 SGHDN and CDR2 FVKESK. V was clipped by 2 bases and J by 3 bases, with 10 bases between them. The CDR3 is made up of 14 amino acids. The CDR3 DNA is TGTGCCAGCAGCCAATCCGGACAGAAAGAGACCCAGTACTTC. Its protein product is CASSQSGQKETQYF.

This clone was seen more than once but under ten times. The chain combines TRBV2 with TRBJ2-7, with 7 bases lining up with TRBD1. The CDR3 is 13 amino acids. The J segment lost 4 bases and the V segment lost 6 bases, leaving 6 bases of the junction unmatched. Germline CDR1 and CDR2: SNHLY and FYNNEI. The CDR3 region is CASRGDSQYEQYF. The DNA for the CDR3 is TGTGCCAGCAGGGGGGACAGCCAGTACGAGCAGTACTTC.

The gene calls are TRBV7-2 and TRBJ2-7; D gene ambiguous. The CDR3 extends over 14 amino acids. Germline lookup yields CDR1 SGHTA and CDR2 FQGNSA. Deletions cut 1 base from V and 2 bases from J, with 9 bases between. The CDR3 loop reads CASSLVTAAYEQYF. The CDR3 coding sequence is TGTGCCAGCAGCTTAGTTACGGCAGCCTACGAGCAGTACTTC.

The J gene is TRBJ2-5, the V gene TRBV7-9, with TRBD1 matching over 7 bases. CDR1 is SEHNR and CDR2 is FQNEAQ in the germline V gene (reference sequence). This CDR3 is 13 amino acids long. The V gene end was trimmed by 1 base and the J gene end by 5 bases; junction bases not matched to a gene: 1. The CDR3 DNA follows: TGTGCCAGCAGCTTAGAAGGGGGCGAGACCCAGTACTTC. Protein product: CASSLEGGETQYF. Based on the CDR3 plus reference TRBV7-9 and TRBJ2-5, the full variable domain is DTGVSQNPRHKITKRGQNVTFRCDPISEHNRLYWYRQTLGQGPEFLTYFQNEAQLEKSRLLSDRFSAERPKGSFSTLEIQRTEQGDSAMYLCASSLEGGETQYFGPGTRLLVL.

The V gene is TRBV2, the J gene TRBJ2-7; D may be TRBD2 (5 bases). The germline V gene has CDR1 SNHLY and CDR2 FYNNEI. V was pared by 1 base and J by 3 bases, with 13 bases between. There are 15 residues in the CDR3. CDR3 amino acids: CASSEVPGIGYEQYF. CDR3 sequence (DNA): TGTGCCAGCAGTGAAGTACCGGGGATCGGCTACGAGCAGTACTTC.

J is TRBJ2-5 and V is TRBV5-6, with D possibly being TRBD1 or TRBD2 (5 bases each). The CDR3 is made up of 13 amino acids. Germline loops: CDR1 SGHDT, CDR2 YYEEEE. The V gene lost 2 bases and the J gene lost 4 bases, with 9 bases spanning the gap. The CDR3 DNA follows: TGTGCCAGCAGCTTTTCGAGGGGAGAGACCCAGTACTTC. It translates to CASSFSRGETQYF.

The rearrangement links TRBV13 to TRBJ2-3; the match to TRBD2 covers 8 bases. The CDR3 is 14 amino acids. V lost 6 bases to trimming and J lost 4 bases; unmatched junction nucleotides: 6. Germline V CDR1 and CDR2: PRHDT, FYEKMQ (reference sequence). The DNA for the CDR3 is TGTGCCAGCAGATTTAGCGGGAAACCAGATACGCAGTATTTT. This sequence encodes CASRFSGKPDTQYF. Drawing the rest from reference TRBV13 and TRBJ2-3, the complete variable domain is AAGVIQSPRHLIKEKRETATLKCYPIPRHDTVYWYQQGPGQDPQFLISFYEKMQSDKGSIPDRFSAQQFSDYHSELNMSSLELGDSALYFCASRFSGKPDTQYFGPGTRLTVL.

V gene TRBV28 combines with J gene TRBJ2-7; 12 positions agree with TRBD1. CDR1 and CDR2 (germline): MDHEN, SYDVKM. This CDR3 is 16 amino acids long. V lost 7 bases to trimming and J lost 6 bases; unmatched junction nucleotides: 13. The CDR3 loop is CASTVHPGTGGSEQYF. The CDR3 DNA reads TGTGCCAGCACCGTTCACCCTGGGACAGGGGGCTCCGAGCAGTACTTC.

The rearrangement joins TRBV7-3 to TRBJ1-1, with 7 nucleotides matching TRBD1. Germline V lookup: CDR1 SGHTA, CDR2 FQGTGA. Germline trimming cut 5 bases from V and 2 bases from J; bases unmatched to any gene: 5. The CDR3 is made up of 14 amino acids. CDR3 nucleotide sequence: TGTGCCAGCAGCACTGACAGGGACAACACTGAAGCTTTCTTT. It translates to CASSTDRDNTEAFF.

The chain uses TRBV19 and TRBJ2-5; D is perhaps TRBD2 (5 bases). Germline V gene sequence: CDR1 LNHDA, CDR2 SQIVND (reference sequence). Trimming cost V 11 bases and J 1 base, with 14 bases left between them. This CDR3 contains 13 residues. In DNA, the CDR3 is TGTGCCGGAAGACCGGGAATCCAAGAGACCCAGTACTTC. This sequence encodes CAGRPGIQETQYF.

The sample holds one count of this clone. V usage is TRBV13 and J usage is TRBJ2-2; D unclear. Germline CDR1 reads PRHDT; CDR2 reads FYEKMQ (reference sequence). Trimming left V 1 base short and J 6 bases short, with 12 bases between. The CDR3 is 15 residues long. CDR3 in amino acids: CASSLVGYAAGELFF. The CDR3 bases are TGTGCCAGCAGCTTAGTTGGCTATGCGGCCGGGGAGCTGTTTTTT. Based on the CDR3 plus reference TRBV13 and TRBJ2-2, the full variable domain is AAGVIQSPRHLIKEKRETATLKCYPIPRHDTVYWYQQGPGQDPQFLISFYEKMQSDKGSIPDRFSAQQFSDYHSELNMSSLELGDSALYFCASSLVGYAAGELFFGEGSRLTVL.

V and J are TRBV3-1 (or the pseudogene TRBV3-2) and TRBJ2-7; D not certain. This CDR3 has 15 residues. Per germline, CDR1 LGHDT and CDR2 YNNKEL (reference sequence). Between the trimmed V and J ends, which lost 4 bases and 4 bases, there was a span of 17 bases. CDR3 in amino acids: CASSLNDGYSYEQYF. DNA for the CDR3: TGTGCCAGCAGCCTCAACGACGGTTACTCTTACGAGCAGTACTTC.

The chain carries TRBV5-5 and TRBJ2-7; weak D call: TRBD1 (6 bases). The CDR3 runs 15 residues. The germline gives CDR1 SGHKS, CDR2 YYEKEE (reference sequence). V lost 0 bases and J lost 0, with 10 bases in between. CDR3 protein: CASSLADSYSYEQYF. CDR3 in DNA: TGTGCCAGCAGCTTGGCGGACAGTTACTCCTACGAGCAGTACTTC.

The CDR3 here is CASRKDRGTGYTF. As DNA, the CDR3 is TGTGCCAGCAGAAAGGACAGGGGCACTGGCTACACCTTC. The chain combines TRBV6-5 with TRBJ1-2; 9 nucleotides agree with TRBD1. J lost 7 bases, V lost 6 bases, and 6 bases had no gene match. In germline, CDR1 is MNHEY, CDR2 SVGAGI. CDR3 length: 13 amino acids.

This chain joins TRBV10-3 and TRBJ2-5, with 7 nucleotides matching TRBD2. The CDR3 extends over 18 amino acids. Looked up from germline, CDR1 is ENHRY and CDR2 is SYGVKD. V lost 2 bases, J lost 5 bases, and 17 bases stayed unmatched. The CDR3 DNA reads as TGTGCCATCAGTGAGCCGACCTCTAGCAGTAGCGGGCTGGAGACCCAGTACTTC. Protein: CAISEPTSSSSGLETQYF.

V usage is TRBV27 and J usage is TRBJ1-1; 8 bases agree with TRBD1. This CDR3 has 13 amino acids. V shed 6 bases and J 4 bases; nucleotides not matched to a gene: 4. Germline lookup yields CDR1 MNHEY and CDR2 SMNVEV (reference sequence). This CDR3 is CASRRQGFTEAFF. The DNA of the CDR3 is TGTGCCAGCAGAAGACAGGGGTTCACTGAAGCTTTCTTT.

The rearrangement links TRBV28 to TRBJ2-7; 8 bases are shared with TRBD1. Germline lookup yields CDR1 MDHEN and CDR2 SYDVKM. Germline trimming cut 6 bases from V and 7 bases from J; bases unmatched to any gene: 8. The CDR3 spans 13 residues. This chain's CDR3 is CASSSGQGREQYF. CDR3 nucleotides: TGTGCCAGCAGCAGCGGACAGGGCCGGGAGCAGTACTTC.

V and J are TRBV6-2 or TRBV6-3 and TRBJ1-4; 8 bases are shared with TRBD1. Trimming cost V 6 bases and J 8 bases; bases outside gene matches: 8. Germline assignment: CDR1 MNHEY and CDR2 SVGEGT. CDR3 size: 14 residues. CDR3 nucleotides: TGTGCCAGCAGCAGACAGGGGAACGTGGAAAAACTGTTTTTT. It translates to CASSRQGNVEKLFF.

This clone has only one observation. This chain connects TRBV5-4 to TRBJ1-1; 7 bases match TRBD1. This CDR3 is 14 amino acids long. Germline assignment: CDR1 SGHNT and CDR2 YYREEE (reference sequence). V shed 1 base and J 0 bases; nucleotides not matched to a gene: 0. Here the CDR3 reads CASSLTGVNTEAFF. The CDR3, as DNA: TGTGCCAGCAGCTTGACAGGGGTGAACACTGAAGCTTTCTTT.

The chain joins TRBV6-2 or TRBV6-3 to TRBJ1-5; weak D call: TRBD1 (5 bases). The CDR3 totals 18 residues. The germline CDR1 and CDR2 sequences are MNHEY and SVGEGT. Trimming took off 6 bases at V and 3 bases at J, with 24 bases between the two ends. The CDR3 is CASSPGPAGAGLNQPQHF. CDR3 nucleotides: TGTGCCAGCAGCCCAGGTCCTGCTGGGGCCGGTCTCAATCAGCCCCAGCATTTT.